This entry describes one T cell receptor beta chain. CDR3 size: 15 residues. These data belong to a study of PD-1 and CTLA-4 blockade in melanoma. Clones were read by immunoSEQ multiplex PCR, and TCRdb kept only the in-frame ones, dropping some. In the table there are roughly 30,000 clones, roughly 90% of which are singletons. The origin of this receptor is a human donor with melanoma. The rearrangement joins TRBV21-1 to TRBJ2-5; the table's D call, TRBD2, was not checked against the DNA. TRBV21-1 is noted as a pseudogene. The sample was CD8+ T cells from peripheral blood, taken from a patient given anti-PD-1 treatment. CDR3 bases: TGTGCCAGCAGCAACCTGGGGGGACGGAAGGAGACCCAGTACTTC. This encodes CASSNLGGRKETQYF.